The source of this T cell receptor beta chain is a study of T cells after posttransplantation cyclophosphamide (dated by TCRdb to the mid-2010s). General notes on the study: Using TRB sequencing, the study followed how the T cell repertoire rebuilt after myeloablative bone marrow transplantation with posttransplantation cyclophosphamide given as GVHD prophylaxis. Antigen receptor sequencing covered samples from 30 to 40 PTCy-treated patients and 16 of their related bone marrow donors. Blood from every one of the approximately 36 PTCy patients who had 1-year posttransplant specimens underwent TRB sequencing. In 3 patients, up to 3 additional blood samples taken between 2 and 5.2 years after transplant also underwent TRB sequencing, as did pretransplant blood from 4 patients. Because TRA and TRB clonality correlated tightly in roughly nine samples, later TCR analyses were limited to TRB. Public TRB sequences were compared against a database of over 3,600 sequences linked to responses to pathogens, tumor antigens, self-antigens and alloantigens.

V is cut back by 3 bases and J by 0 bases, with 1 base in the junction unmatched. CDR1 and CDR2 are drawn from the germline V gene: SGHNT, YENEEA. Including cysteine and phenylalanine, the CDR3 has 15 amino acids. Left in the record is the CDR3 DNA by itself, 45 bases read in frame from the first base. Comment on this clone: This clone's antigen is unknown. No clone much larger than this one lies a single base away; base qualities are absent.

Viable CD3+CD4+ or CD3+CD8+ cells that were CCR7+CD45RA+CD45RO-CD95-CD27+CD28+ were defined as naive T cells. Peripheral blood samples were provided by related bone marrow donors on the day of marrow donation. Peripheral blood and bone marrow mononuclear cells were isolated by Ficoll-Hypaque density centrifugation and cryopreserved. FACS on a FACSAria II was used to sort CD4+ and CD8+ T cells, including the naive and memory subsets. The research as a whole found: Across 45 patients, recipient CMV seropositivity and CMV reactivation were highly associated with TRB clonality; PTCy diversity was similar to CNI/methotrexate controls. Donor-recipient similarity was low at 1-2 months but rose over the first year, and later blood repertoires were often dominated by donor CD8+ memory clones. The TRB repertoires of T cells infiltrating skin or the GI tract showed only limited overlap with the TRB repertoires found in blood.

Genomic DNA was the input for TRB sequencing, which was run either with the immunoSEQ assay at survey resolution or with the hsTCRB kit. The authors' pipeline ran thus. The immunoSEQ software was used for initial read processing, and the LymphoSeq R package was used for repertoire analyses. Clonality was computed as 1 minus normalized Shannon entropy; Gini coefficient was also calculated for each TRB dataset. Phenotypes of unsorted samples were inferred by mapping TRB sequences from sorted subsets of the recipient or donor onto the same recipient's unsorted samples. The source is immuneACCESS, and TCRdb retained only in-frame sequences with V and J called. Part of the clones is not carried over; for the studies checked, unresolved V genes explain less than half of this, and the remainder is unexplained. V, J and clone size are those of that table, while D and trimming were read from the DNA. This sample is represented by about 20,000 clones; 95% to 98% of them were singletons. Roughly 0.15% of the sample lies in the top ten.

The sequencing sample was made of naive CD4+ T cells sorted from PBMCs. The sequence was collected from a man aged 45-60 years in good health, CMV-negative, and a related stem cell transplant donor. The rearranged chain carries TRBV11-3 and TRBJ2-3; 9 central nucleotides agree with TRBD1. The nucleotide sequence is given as TGTGCCAGCAGCTTGGGACAGGGTAGCACAGATACGCAGTATTTT. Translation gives CASSLGQGSTDTQYF.